These 21 T cell receptor beta chains came from one sample sequenced in a study of CD8 T cells in Susac syndrome. Roughly 0.45 to 1 ug RNA was reverse transcribed with random hexamers. TCRdb called the immunoSEQ multiplex PCR reads again in MiXCR, with one record for every CDR3 protein. The profile covers some 100,000 distinct CDR3 sequences, with about nine tenths appearing a single time and over 0.12% taken by the ten largest. Sequenced: CD4+ T cells from PBMCs. The source is a human donor in good health.

The rearrangement joins TRBV6-2 or TRBV6-3 to TRBJ1-1; D is undetermined. The CDR3 length is 14 residues. V lost 2 bases, J lost 4 bases, and 11 bases lay in between. Germline CDR1 reads MNHEY; CDR2 reads SVGEGT. This chain's CDR3 is CASSYIPSTTEAFF. CDR3 coding DNA: TGTGCCAGCAGTTACATCCCGAGTACCACTGAAGCTTTCTTT.

V and J are TRBV20-1 and TRBJ2-2, with 8 bases matching TRBD1. The CDR3 loop spans 15 amino acids. Germline V gives CDR1 DFQATT, CDR2 SNEGSKA (reference sequence). Germline trimming cut 5 bases from V and 4 bases from J; bases unmatched to any gene: 9. CDR3 protein: CSAGPGGSGTGELFF. For the CDR3, the DNA is TGCAGTGCTGGGCCAGGGGGCAGCGGCACCGGGGAGCTGTTTTTT.

This chain joins TRBV7-9 and TRBJ2-1; tentatively, D is TRBD1 (6 bases). The CDR3 totals 13 residues. Trimming pared 5 bases from V and 5 bases from J, leaving 10 bases between. Per the germline V gene, CDR1 is SEHNR and CDR2 is FQNEAQ (reference sequence). CDR3: CASSINRDNEQFF. The DNA for the CDR3 is TGTGCCAGCAGCATTAACAGGGACAATGAGCAGTTCTTC.

The gene calls are TRBV4-3 and TRBJ2-6; D may match TRBD1 or TRBD2 (5 bases each). The germline V and J ends were trimmed by 0 bases and 0 bases, with 12 bases remaining between them. Germline V lookup: CDR1 LGHNA, CDR2 YSLEER. CDR3 length equals 18 residues. The CDR3 coding sequence is TGCGCCAGCAGCCAAGAACCGGGACGGGACTCTGGGGCCAACGTCCTGACTTTC. Its protein is CASSQEPGRDSGANVLTF.

This chain joins TRBV12-3 or TRBV12-4 and TRBJ2-1; D may be TRBD1 or TRBD2 (5 bases each). The CDR3 loop spans 15 amino acids. Trimming pared 6 bases from V and 0 bases from J, leaving 12 bases between. The CDR3 loop is CASRLGASSYNEQFF. The CDR3 coding sequence is TGTGCCAGCAGACTAGGGGCGAGCTCCTACAATGAGCAGTTCTTC.

The chain combines TRBV4-3 with TRBJ2-1; perhaps D is TRBD1 or TRBD2 (6 bases each). Germline lookup yields CDR1 LGHNA and CDR2 YSLEER. The germline V and J ends were trimmed by 0 bases and 9 bases, with 21 bases remaining between them. The CDR3 covers 17 residues. The CDR3 loop is CASSQDLGGGPSGEQFF. The CDR3 DNA reads TGCGCCAGCAGCCAAGATTTAGGGGGAGGACCATCCGGTGAGCAGTTCTTC.

The V and J genes are TRBV4-1 and TRBJ2-7; TRBD2 aligns across 10 bases. Germline values: CDR1 MGHRA, CDR2 YSYEKL. V was pared by 1 base and J by 3 bases, with 3 bases of the junction left unmatched. There are 15 residues in the CDR3. The CDR3 DNA reads TGCGCCAGCAGCCAAGTTACTAGCGGGGACTACGAGCAGTACTTC. This codes for CASSQVTSGDYEQYF.

The chain recombines TRBV2 with TRBJ1-5, with D unresolved. The V end was cut by 6 bases, the J end by 6 bases, with 12 bases between. The CDR3 is made up of 13 amino acids. Germline V gives CDR1 SNHLY, CDR2 FYNNEI. In DNA form, the CDR3 reads TGTGCCAGCAGCTTAATGGTTTCTCAGCCCCAGCATTTT. Translated: CASSLMVSQPQHF.

The rearrangement links TRBV7-9 to TRBJ1-4; a possible D gene is TRBD1 (5 bases). The CDR3 runs to 14 residues. Trimming shortened V by 11 bases and J by 6 bases, and 19 bases separated the two germline ends. Germline-derived CDR1 and CDR2 are SEHNR and FQNEAQ (reference sequence). The CDR3 spells CAGSPGRRDEKLFF. The DNA for the CDR3 is TGTGCCGGAAGTCCGGGGCGCCGGGATGAAAAACTGTTTTTT.

This clonotype was counted once. The chain recombines TRBV2 with TRBJ1-2; D may be TRBD1 (6 bases). The CDR3 is made up of 14 amino acids. The V end lost 1 base, the J end lost 2 bases, and 8 bases lay between the germline ends. Germline V lookup: CDR1 SNHLY, CDR2 FYNNEI. DNA of the CDR3: TGTGCCAGCAGTGAAGGACAGGCGAACTATGGCTACACCTTC. Translating it yields CASSEGQANYGYTF. Complete variable domain (other parts from reference TRBV2 and TRBJ1-2): EPEVTQTPSHQVTQMGQEVILRCVPISNHLYFYWYRQILGQKVEFLVSFYNNEISEKSEIFDDQFSVERPDGSNFTLKIRSTKLEDSAMYFCASSEGQANYGYTFGSGTRLTVV.

The rearrangement links TRBV21-1 to TRBJ2-2; the D call of TRBD1 is as the table states it, not checked on the DNA. TRBV21-1 is designated a pseudogene. This CDR3 contains 22 residues. The CDR3, as DNA: TGTGCCAGCAGCAAAGGGTCTCCTCACCGGGACCCCCCGGAGACGGGTCCCGGGGAGCTGTTTTTT. This codes for CASSKGSPHRDPPETGPGELFF.

The V and J genes are TRBV12-3 or TRBV12-4 and TRBJ2-2, with TRBD2 identical over 10 bases. The CDR3 contains 16 residues. The V segment lost 5 bases and the J segment 5 bases; nucleotides outside the gene matches: 8. CDR3 protein: CASSPSSGGETGELFF. The CDR3 nucleotides read TGTGCCAGCAGTCCCTCTAGCGGGGGCGAAACCGGGGAGCTGTTTTTT.

CDR3 in DNA: TGCAGTAAGAGTACCGGAGGCACAGCTTCTCCGACCCAGCATTTT. Translated, it gives CSKSTGGTASPTQHF. The V call is TRBV20-1, the J call TRBJ1-5; D is unresolved. The CDR3 covers 15 residues. V lost 8 bases to trimming and J lost 11 bases, with 28 bases between them. Per the germline V gene, CDR1 is DFQATT and CDR2 is SNEGSKA (reference sequence).

There are a few counts of this clonotype. The germline gene is not matched at one end of the junction; a read error may be the cause. V is TRBV15 and J is TRBJ1-1; no firm D call. The germline V gene encodes CDR1 LNHNV and CDR2 YYDKDF (reference sequence). The CDR3 sequence is 13 residues long. CDR3 nucleotide sequence: TGTGCCACCAGCGGATATCGGAGCCCTGAGGCTTTCTTT. Its translation: CATSGYRSPEAFF.

This clonotype has only one observation. The chain joins TRBV18 to TRBJ1-1; a possible D gene is TRBD1 (6 bases). V was clipped by 2 bases and J by 5 bases, with 12 bases between them. The CDR3 is 14 amino acids. Per germline, CDR1 KGHSH and CDR2 LQKENI. CDR3 nucleotide sequence: TGTGCCAGCTCACCAGTCGGGGGCGAGACTGAAGCTTTCTTT. This encodes CASSPVGGETEAFF.

The CDR3 DNA follows: TGCAGTGCTAGACTCGGGACAGGTGGGACCTACGAGCAGTACTTC. It translates to CSARLGTGGTYEQYF. The V and J genes are TRBV20-1 and TRBJ2-7; 8 positions agree with TRBD1. CDR1 is DFQATT, CDR2 SNEGSKA, per germline (reference sequence). With V trimmed by 2 bases and J by 2 bases, 8 bases remained unmatched. CDR3 length: 15 amino acids.

This clonotype was picked up a small number of times. The chain is built from TRBV30 and TRBJ2-7; 7 nucleotides align to TRBD2. Germline CDR1 GTSNPN, CDR2 SVGIG (reference sequence). This CDR3 has 13 residues. J lost 2 bases, V lost 3 bases, and 4 bases had no gene match. This CDR3 is CAWSVGGTYEQYF. For the CDR3, the DNA is TGTGCCTGGAGCGTCGGGGGGACCTACGAGCAGTACTTC.

The CDR3 nucleotides are TGCGCCAGCAGCCAACCAGGGACAGGGATCTCTGGGGCCAACGTCCTGACTTTC. It codes for CASSQPGTGISGANVLTF. The V call is TRBV4-3, the J call TRBJ2-6; 9 bases are a match to TRBD1. With V trimmed by 2 bases and J by 0 bases, 5 bases remained unmatched. The V gene's germline CDR1 is LGHNA and CDR2 YSLEER. This CDR3 has 18 amino acids.

V and J are TRBV6-5 and TRBJ1-5, with 7 bases identical to TRBD1. The V gene end was trimmed by 0 bases and the J gene end by 6 bases; junction bases not matched to a gene: 14. From germline, CDR1 is MNHEY and CDR2 SVGAGI. The CDR3 sequence is 18 residues long. The CDR3 DNA sequence: TGTGCCAGCAGTTACTCTTGGACAGGAGCCTCCGGGAGTCAGCCCCAGCATTTT. This sequence encodes CASSYSWTGASGSQPQHF.

The rearrangement uses TRBV14 and TRBJ2-1; no clear D gene. The germline CDR1 and CDR2 sequences are SGHDN and FVKESK. The CDR3 length is 16 residues. V was clipped by 1 base and J by 0 bases, with 10 bases between them. The CDR3 bases are TGTGCCAGCAGCCAAGGGCAAAGGACCTCCTACAATGAGCAGTTCTTC. This encodes CASSQGQRTSYNEQFF.

The chain recombines TRBV27 with TRBJ2-7; D may be TRBD2 (7 bases). Germline CDR1 is MNHEY and CDR2 is SMNVEV (reference sequence). CDR3 size: 15 residues. The V and J ends lost 6 bases and 2 bases respectively, with 17 bases between them. The CDR3 is CASRGGRLAAYEQYF. The CDR3 DNA sequence: TGTGCCAGCAGGGGGGGCCGGCTAGCGGCCTACGAGCAGTACTTC.